The TCR beta chain described here comes from a study of blood T cell repertoires in COVID-19 (dated by TCRdb to 2019 to 2021). At the level of the whole study: Samples covering the acute and convalescent phases of COVID-19 were provided by collaborators in the United States, Italy and Spain. Subjects who had been exposed to COVID-19, were actively infected with it, or had recovered from it provided the deeply sampled blood TCRbeta repertoires that made up the dataset. Nearly every sample came with metadata listing a de-identified subject ID, COVID-19 status, age in years and sex. The samples were drawn from the first 160 participants of the ongoing ImmuneRACE study and from 1,254 subjects provided by 6 global collaborators. The prospective study material was composed of cDNA or gDNA derived from T cells, B-cell-depleted T cells, or PBMCs. Where HLA class I and class II types were available, the types were taken from metadata supplied by the sample provider, not from assay-based typing. The repertoires were released in a freely available public database meant as a resource for research on the immune response to SARS-CoV-2. Overall study outcomes, separate from this receptor: Clinical and demographic metadata were provided uncurated, with the amount varying by source and participant.

Collaborating institutions collected whole blood in K2EDTA tubes following their own protocols. For TCRbeta analysis, collaborators shipped samples as frozen whole blood, isolated PBMCs, or DNA extracted from either of those sample types. As to this clone: Its antigen is currently not known. No much larger clonotype is one base removed from it; base qualities were not supplied.

Taken from the germline V gene (reference sequence), the CDR1 and CDR2 loops are LNHDA and SQIVND. V is pared back by 6 bases and J by 0 bases, with 12 bases lying between the germline termini. From cysteine to phenylalanine, the CDR3 is 15 amino acids long. Left in the record is the CDR3 DNA by itself, 45 bases read in frame from the first base. TCRbeta CDR3 regions were amplified from genomic DNA using the immunoSEQ Assay, a bias-controlled multiplex PCR. For the original study's pipeline: Nucleated cell counts per sample were estimated from amplification of reference gene primers within the assay. To quantify the absolute abundance of each unique TCRbeta CDR3 rearrangement, sequence reads were collapsed and filtered. For each sample, productive Simpson clonality was calculated by taking the square root of Simpson's diversity index across productive rearrangements. This is the immuneACCESS table as TCRdb keeps it, with only in-frame sequences that have V and J called. A part of the clones is gone; compared with another copy, unresolved V genes explain less than half, and the rest is unexplained. V and J calls and clone size are as listed in that table; D and trimming were resolved from the DNA. The sample has 19,000 or so clones on record, around 86% of them singletons. 17% of the sample is taken by the ten largest.

This receptor was identified in a man aged 70 or older with acute or convalescent COVID-19. The sequence is built from TRBV19 and TRBJ2-1; the best D guess is TRBD1, with 6 bases matching. Sequenced input: peripheral blood. The bases read TGTGCCAGTAGATGGACAGTCAGCTCCTACAATGAGCAGTTCTTC. This translates into CASRWTVSSYNEQFF. The reference TRBV19 and TRBJ2-1 proteins fill in what lies around the CDR3, so the full variable domain reads DGGITQSPKYLFRKEGQNVTLSCEQNLNHDAMYWYRQDPGQGLRLIYYSQIVNDFQKGDIAEGYSVSREKKESFPLTVTSAQKNPTAFYLCASRWTVSSYNEQFFGPGTRLTVL.